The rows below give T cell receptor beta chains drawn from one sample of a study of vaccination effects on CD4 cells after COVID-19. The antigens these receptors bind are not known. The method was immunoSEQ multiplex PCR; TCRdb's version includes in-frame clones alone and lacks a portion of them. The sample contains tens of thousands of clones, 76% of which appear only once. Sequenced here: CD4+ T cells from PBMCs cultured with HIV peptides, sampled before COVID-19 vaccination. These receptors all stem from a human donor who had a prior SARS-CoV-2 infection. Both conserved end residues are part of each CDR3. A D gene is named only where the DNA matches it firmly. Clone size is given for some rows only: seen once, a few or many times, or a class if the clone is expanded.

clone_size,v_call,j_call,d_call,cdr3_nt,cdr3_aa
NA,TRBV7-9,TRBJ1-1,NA,TGTGCCAGCACCGATCAACAGGGAGAGAACACTGAAGCTTTCTTT,CASTDQQGENTEAFF
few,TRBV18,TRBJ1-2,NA,TGTGCCAGCTCACCACCCGCAGGGCTCTATGGCTACACCTTC,CASSPPAGLYGYTF
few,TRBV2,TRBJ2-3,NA,TGTGCCAGCAGTGCCCGCACAGATACGCAGTATTTT,CASSARTDTQYF
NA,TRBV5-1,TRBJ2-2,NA,TGCGCCAGCAGCCGGGACACGTACACCGGGGAGCTGTTTTTT,CASSRDTYTGELFF
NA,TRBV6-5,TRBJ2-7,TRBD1,TGTGCCAGCAGTAAAACAGGGGGCACCTACGAGCAGTACTTC,CASSKTGGTYEQYF
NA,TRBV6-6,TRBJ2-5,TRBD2,TGTGCCAGCAGTAGGACTAGTCAAGAGACCCAGTACTTC,CASSRTSQETQYF
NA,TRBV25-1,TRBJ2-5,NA,TGTGCCAGCAGTGAATTTGGGCAGGTGAAACAAGAGACCCAGTACTTC,CASSEFGQVKQETQYF
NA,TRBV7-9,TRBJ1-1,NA,TGTGCCAGCAGCTTCTCGGGCGTGAACACTGAAGCTTTCTTT,CASSFSGVNTEAFF
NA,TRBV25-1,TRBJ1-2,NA,TGTGCCAGCAGTGATCCCGGGGGCGGTGGCTACACCTTC,CASSDPGGGGYTF
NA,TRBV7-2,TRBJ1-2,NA,TGTGCCAGCAGCCCCGGGACACCCGCTAACTATGGCTACACCTTC,CASSPGTPANYGYTF
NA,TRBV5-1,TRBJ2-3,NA,TGCGCCAGCAGACGATCCGGGGCTAGCACAGATACGCAGTATTTT,CASRRSGASTDTQYF
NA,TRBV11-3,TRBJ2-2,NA,TGTGCCAGCAGCCCCCTAGCGACCGGGGAGCTGTTTTTT,CASSPLATGELFF
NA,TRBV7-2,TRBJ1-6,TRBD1,TGTGCCAGCAGCTTAGGGGCCGGAGGGACAGGGTGGTCACCCCTCCACTTT,CASSLGAGGTGWSPLHF
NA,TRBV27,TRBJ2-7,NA,TGTGCCAGCAGTTATACAGGGACCTTCTCCTACGAGCAGTACTTC,CASSYTGTFSYEQYF
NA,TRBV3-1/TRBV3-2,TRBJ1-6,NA,TGTGCCAGCAGCCCCACAGGGACTTCACCCCTCCACTTT,CASSPTGTSPLHF
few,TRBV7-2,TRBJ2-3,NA,TGTGCCAGCAGCTTATGGTATGCGGGGACTAGCACAGATACGCAGTATTTT,CASSLWYAGTSTDTQYF
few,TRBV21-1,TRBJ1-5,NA,TGTGCCAGCAGCAAAGAGGGCGGGCGGAATCAGCCCCAGCATTTT,CASSKEGGRNQPQHF
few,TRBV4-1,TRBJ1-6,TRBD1,TGCGCCAGCAGCGCCAACAGGGGGTCTGATTCACCCCTCCACTTT,CASSANRGSDSPLHF
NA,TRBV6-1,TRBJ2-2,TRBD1,TGTGCCAGCAGTGAAGGGCTGACAGGGAAAGGGCCTGCCAGGGGGGAGCTGTTTTTT,CASSEGLTGKGPARGELFF
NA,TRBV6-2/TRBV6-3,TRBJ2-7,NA,TGTGCCAGCAGTTATGCAAGCGAGCAGTACTTC,CASSYASEQYF
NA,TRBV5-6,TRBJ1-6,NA,TGTGCCAGCAGCTTGAGCTGGGATCTCGGCAATTCACCCCTCCACTTT,CASSLSWDLGNSPLHF
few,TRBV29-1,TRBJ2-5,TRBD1,TGCAGCGTTGTCCGACAGGGCCGTCAAGAGACCCAGTACTTC,CSVVRQGRQETQYF
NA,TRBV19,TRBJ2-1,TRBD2,TGTGCCAGTGAAGAGACTAGCGGGACGTTTAGTGAGCAGTTCTTC,CASEETSGTFSEQFF
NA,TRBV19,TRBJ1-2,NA,TGTGCCAGTAGTGAAAACTATGGCTACACCTTC,CASSENYGYTF
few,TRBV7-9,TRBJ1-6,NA,TGTGCCAGCCGGGGTCCAGGATTAGGTTCACCCCTCCACTTT,CASRGPGLGSPLHF
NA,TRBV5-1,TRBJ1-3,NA,TGCGCCAGCAGCCGTCAAGGGGTAGACAGACCTGGAAACACCATATATTTT,CASSRQGVDRPGNTIYF
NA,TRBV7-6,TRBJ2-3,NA,TGTGCCAGCAGCTTAGTTGGGGTTTGGACAGATACGCAGTATTTT,CASSLVGVWTDTQYF
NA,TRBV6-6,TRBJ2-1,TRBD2,TGTGCCAGCAGAGAAAGCGGGGGCCACTACAATGAGCAGTTCTTC,CASRESGGHYNEQFF
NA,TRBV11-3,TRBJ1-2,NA,TGTGCCAGCAGCAGAACCGGGTTCAATCAAAGGGCATTAGGCTACACCTTC,CASSRTGFNQRALGYTF
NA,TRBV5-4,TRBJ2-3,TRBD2,TGTGCCAGCAGCCTCTATAGCGGGGGCACTAGCACAGATACGCAGTATTTT,CASSLYSGGTSTDTQYF
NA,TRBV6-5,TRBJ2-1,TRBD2,TGTGCCAGTAGGCGGGTAGCGGGAGATGGTGAGCAGTTCTTC,CASRRVAGDGEQFF
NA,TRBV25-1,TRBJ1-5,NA,TGTGCCAGCAGTGACAGGGACAATCAGCCCCAGCATTTT,CASSDRDNQPQHF
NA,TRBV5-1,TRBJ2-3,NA,TGCGCCAGCAGCTTGTTGACGGACACAGATACGCAGTATTTT,CASSLLTDTDTQYF
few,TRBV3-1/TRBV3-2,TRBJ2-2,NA,TGTGCCAGCAGCCAAGATTTGGTGAGAACCGGGGAGCTGTTTTTT,CASSQDLVRTGELFF
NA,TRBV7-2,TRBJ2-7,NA,TGTGCCAGCAGCTCCAGTCGGGTGGACGAGCAGTACTTC,CASSSSRVDEQYF
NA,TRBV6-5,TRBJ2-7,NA,TGTGCCAGCAGTTACTCAGATCCCTACGAGCAGTACTTC,CASSYSDPYEQYF
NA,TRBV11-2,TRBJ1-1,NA,TGTGCCAGCAGCTTTGGGTATAACACTGAAGCTTTCTTT,CASSFGYNTEAFF
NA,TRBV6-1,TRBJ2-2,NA,TGTGCCAGCAGTGAATATCGGAGCACCGGGGAGCTGTTTTTT,CASSEYRSTGELFF
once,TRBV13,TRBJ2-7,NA,TGTGCCAGCAGCTTGCGCAGGGATCACTACGAGCAGTACTTC,CASSLRRDHYEQYF
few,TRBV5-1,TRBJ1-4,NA,TGCGCCAGCAGCCCCGAAGGGGTCACTAATGAAAAACTGTTTTTT,CASSPEGVTNEKLFF
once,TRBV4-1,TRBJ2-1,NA,TGCGCCAGCAGCCGCCTCCCACAGCTCAATGAGCAGTTCTTC,CASSRLPQLNEQFF
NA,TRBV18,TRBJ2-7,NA,TGTGCCAGCTCATACGGGGTTTCCTACGAGCAGTACTTC,CASSYGVSYEQYF
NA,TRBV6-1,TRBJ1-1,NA,TGTGCCAGCAGTGAAACTTTGGGGGCGAACACTGAAGCTTTCTTT,CASSETLGANTEAFF
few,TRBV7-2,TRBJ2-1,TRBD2,TGTGCCAGCAGCTTTATAGCGGGACTAGTGAACAATGAGCAGTTCTTC,CASSFIAGLVNNEQFF
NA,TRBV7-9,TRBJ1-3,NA,TGTGCCAGCAGCCCACCCCAGGGGTCAAACACCATATATTTT,CASSPPQGSNTIYF
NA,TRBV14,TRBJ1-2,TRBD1,TGTGCCAGCAGCCAAGAGCGGGACAGATCTTTGGGGTATGGCTACACCTTC,CASSQERDRSLGYGYTF